These 23 T cell receptor beta chains were sequenced from one sample in a study of blood T cells in healthy people across ages. Primed by a sample-barcoded 5' primer and a J-beta primer mix, a second PCR proceeded for 7 to 11 cycles. Each CDR3 protein is one row after TCRdb ran MiXCR on the 5' RACE reads. The repertoire holds about 1,600,000 distinct CDR3 sequences, with roughly 40% as singletons. The sequenced sample consisted of blood. These receptors were obtained from a woman aged 18-29 years in good health.

This clonotype appeared a few times. A much larger clonotype is one base distant, so this may be a read error. V usage is TRBV5-6 and J usage is TRBJ2-1; the match to TRBD2 covers 8 bases. V lost 4 bases, J lost 0 bases, and 3 bases stayed unmatched. Germline V gives CDR1 SGHDT, CDR2 YYEEEE. This CDR3 has 15 amino acids. The CDR3 region has the DNA TGTGCCAGCAGCACCCTAGCGGGCTCCTACAATGAGCAGTTCTTC. It translates to CASSTLAGSYNEQFF.

A single count supports this clonotype. The rearrangement joins TRBV29-1 to TRBJ2-7, with 13 bases matching TRBD2. Germline V CDR1 and CDR2: SQVTM, ANQGSEA. Trimming took 8 bases from V and 5 from J; bases not matched to a gene: 6. The CDR3 loop spans 13 amino acids. The CDR3 is CSCATSGGNEQYF. In DNA form, the CDR3 reads TGCAGCTGCGCGACTAGCGGGGGGAACGAGCAGTACTTC.

The V gene is TRBV28, the J gene TRBJ2-1; D is perhaps TRBD1 or TRBD2 (5 bases each). Gene TRBJ2-7 matches the end of the DNA better, so the J call may be wrong. The CDR3 has 13 residues. CDR1 and CDR2 (germline): MDHEN, SYDVKM. CDR3 sequence reads: CASTRDHTFEQYF. The CDR3 bases are TGTGCCAGCACTAGGGACCACACCTTCGAGCAGTACTTC.

The chain joins TRBV18 to TRBJ2-5; D unclear. Germline V gives CDR1 KGHSH, CDR2 LQKENI. With 2 bases removed from V and 1 base from J, the gap between germline ends came to 8 bases. This CDR3 has 14 residues. CDR3 amino acids: CASSPGPTQETQYF. The CDR3 nucleotides are TGTGCCAGCTCACCAGGACCGACCCAAGAGACCCAGTACTTC.

This chain joins TRBV5-5 and TRBJ2-2, with D uncertain. V dropped 4 bases and J dropped 1 base, with 17 bases sitting between them. The length of the CDR3 is 17 residues. Germline values: CDR1 SGHKS, CDR2 YYEKEE (reference sequence). CDR3 amino acids: CASSPWEGQLNTGELFF. DNA for the CDR3: TGTGCCAGCAGCCCCTGGGAAGGGCAGCTGAACACCGGGGAGCTGTTTTTT.

The CDR3 is CASKRGNEQFF. The CDR3 DNA is TGCGCCAGCAAAAGGGGCAATGAGCAGTTCTTC. The chain joins TRBV4-1 to TRBJ2-1; D may be TRBD1 (5 bases). The CDR3 runs to 11 residues. Trimming took off 7 bases at V and 6 bases at J, with 7 bases between the two ends. Germline CDR1 MGHRA, CDR2 YSYEKL.

This clonotype appeared a single time. The chain links TRBV13 to TRBJ2-1; D remains ambiguous. Per the germline V gene, CDR1 is PRHDT and CDR2 is FYEKMQ (reference sequence). The CDR3 runs 12 residues. V was clipped by 0 bases and J by 15 bases, with 12 bases between them. The CDR3 nucleotides are TGTGCCAGCAGCTTAGGGAAGTCACAGAGGTTCTTC. Translation: CASSLGKSQRFF.

This clonotype has a handful of counts. The chain has TRBV25-1 and TRBJ2-7; D not resolved. V lost 6 bases, J lost 12 bases, and 18 bases lay in between. The CDR3 runs to 12 residues. Per germline, CDR1 MGHDK and CDR2 SYGVNS. CDR3 in DNA: TGTGCCAGCAGGAATAGTGGGCGTAGTGTGTACTTC. Residues: CASRNSGRSVYF.

V usage is TRBV5-1 and J usage is TRBJ2-7; TRBD1 matches 10 bases. The CDR3 runs to 17 residues. Germline assignment: CDR1 SGHRS and CDR2 YFSETQ. V trimming: 2 bases; J trimming: 1 base; junction bases outside the gene matches: 9. CDR3 DNA: TGCGCCAGCAGCTTATTATACCGGGACAGGGGATCCTACGAGCAGTACTTC. This translates into CASSLLYRDRGSYEQYF.

The rearrangement links TRBV5-6 to TRBJ2-3, with 7 bases aligning to TRBD2. This CDR3 has 17 amino acids. The V segment lost 3 bases and the J segment 0 bases; nucleotides outside the gene matches: 10. Germline loops: CDR1 SGHDT, CDR2 YYEEEE. The CDR3 nucleotides read TGTGCCAGCAGCTCCCTCACTAGCGCACTGAGCACAGATACGCAGTATTTT. This gives the protein CASSSLTSALSTDTQYF.

The rearrangement links TRBV6-1 to TRBJ2-3; D ambiguous. CDR3 length equals 13 residues. In germline, CDR1 is MNHNS, CDR2 SASEGT. V was shortened by 7 bases and J by 3 bases, with 11 bases between the two germline ends. The CDR3 bases are TGTGCCAGCAAAAACCTTGCGACAGATACGCAGTATTTT. Amino acid sequence: CASKNLATDTQYF.

J is TRBJ2-5 and V is TRBV7-2; 11 bases fit TRBD2. Trimming at V came to 6 bases and at J to 5 bases, leaving 8 bases not matched to a gene. This CDR3 contains 15 residues. CDR1 and CDR2 (germline): SGHTA, FQGNSA. The CDR3 bases are TGTGCCAGCAGTTATAGCGGGGGGGCATTCGAGACCCAGTACTTC. Its protein is CASSYSGGAFETQYF.

This chain links TRBV6-1 with TRBJ2-3; tentatively, D is TRBD1 or TRBD2 (6 bases each). CDR1 is MNHNS, CDR2 SASEGT, per germline. The CDR3 runs 15 residues. Deletions cut 1 base from V and 9 bases from J, with 17 bases between. The CDR3 DNA sequence: TGTGCCAGCAGTGAAGGGGGGCGGGGAGTTACAACGCAGTATTTT. It encodes CASSEGGRGVTTQYF.

V is TRBV27 and J is TRBJ2-7, with 7 bases fitting TRBD1. The DNA end is more similar to TRBJ2-5, so the J call may be wrong. The germline CDR1 and CDR2 sequences are MNHEY and SMNVEV (reference sequence). This CDR3 is 15 amino acids long. This chain's CDR3 is CASSTIRTGQETQYF. CDR3 nucleotides: TGTGCCAGCAGTACTATACGGACAGGTCAAGAGACCCAGTACTTC.

This clonotype was counted once. Written as DNA, the CDR3 is TGTGCCAGCAAGGACAGGGGAATATGGGAGCAGTACTTC. This sequence encodes CASKDRGIWEQYF. The V and J genes are TRBV2 and TRBJ2-5, with TRBD1 matching 9 bases. J was trimmed by 11 bases and V by 7 bases; bases with no gene match: 11. The CDR3 loop spans 13 amino acids. CDR1 and CDR2 from the germline V gene are SNHLY and FYNNEI.

This clonotype was observed a few times. The chain employs TRBV7-9 and TRBJ1-5; D not certain. The CDR3 runs 17 residues. The V end lost 5 bases, the J end lost 1 base, and 18 bases lay between the germline ends. Looked up from germline, CDR1 is SEHNR and CDR2 is FQNEAQ (reference sequence). For the CDR3, the DNA is TGTGCCAGCAGCCCGAGCGGGTCCCCGGGGAGCAATCAGCCCCAGCATTTT. Its translation is CASSPSGSPGSNQPQHF.

As regards this clonotype: One end of the junction fails to match germline, which may point to a read error. The J gene is TRBJ2-7, the V gene TRBV18; TRBD1 or TRBD2 may be the D gene (5 bases each). There are 14 residues in the CDR3. CDR1 and CDR2 (germline): KGHSH, LQKENI. For the CDR3, the DNA is TGTGCCAACTCACCACCGGGGCTGTCCTACGAGCAGTACTTC. Translating gives CANSPPGLSYEQYF.

The rearrangement links TRBV20-1 to TRBJ2-3; D unclear. Trimming pared 5 bases from V and 4 bases from J, leaving 13 bases between. Germline V CDR1 and CDR2: DFQATT, SNEGSKA (reference sequence). The CDR3 length is 13 residues. The CDR3 spells CSAFPLVADTQYF. The CDR3 DNA reads as TGCAGTGCTTTCCCATTGGTCGCAGATACGCAGTATTTT.

This clonotype was counted between two and nine times. V gene TRBV11-2 combines with J gene TRBJ2-4; tentative D call: TRBD2 (5 bases). The CDR3 loop spans 11 amino acids. The V end was cut by 5 bases, the J end by 8 bases, with 7 bases between. The germline CDR1 and CDR2 sequences are SGHAT and FQNNGV. CDR3 region: CASSNGDIQYF. In nucleotides, the CDR3 is TGTGCCAGCAGCAACGGGGACATTCAGTACTTC.

This clonotype has more than one count but fewer than ten. This chain connects TRBV21-1 to TRBJ2-7; the DNA was not used to check the table's D call, TRBD1. TRBV21-1 is given as a pseudogene. This CDR3 is 12 amino acids long. CDR3 loop: CASWTDSYEQYF. CDR3 DNA sequence: TGTGCCAGTTGGACAGACTCCTACGAGCAGTACTTC.

This clonotype has a handful of counts. The V gene is TRBV20-1, the J gene TRBJ2-7, with a weak D call TRBD2 (5 bases). CDR1 is DFQATT and CDR2 is SNEGSKA in the germline V gene (reference sequence). The CDR3 extends over 15 amino acids. Trimming removed 3 bases from V and 2 bases from J, with 17 bases in between. The CDR3 DNA reads TGCAGTGCTAGGCCCGTCTCTGAGGGCACCTACGAGCAGTACTTC. Translating gives CSARPVSEGTYEQYF.

The chain is built from TRBV20-1 and TRBJ2-5, with 12 bases lining up with TRBD2. V trimming: 1 base; J trimming: 0 bases; junction bases outside the gene matches: 3. Germline-derived CDR1 and CDR2 are DFQATT and SNEGSKA (reference sequence). The CDR3 length is 16 residues. CDR3 nucleotide sequence: TGCAGTGCTAGAGGGCTAGCGGGGGGGTACCAAGAGACCCAGTACTTC. This encodes CSARGLAGGYQETQYF.

The chain carries TRBV20-1 and TRBJ2-1; 10 bases align to TRBD1. The trim removed 6 bases at V and 13 bases at J, leaving 24 bases unmatched. The CDR3 spans 17 residues. Germline V lookup: CDR1 DFQATT, CDR2 SNEGSKA (reference sequence). CDR3 amino acids: CSARNREGQGSVETQFF. The CDR3 nucleotides are TGCAGTGCAAGGAATCGGGAGGGACAGGGGTCGGTGGAGACCCAGTTCTTC.